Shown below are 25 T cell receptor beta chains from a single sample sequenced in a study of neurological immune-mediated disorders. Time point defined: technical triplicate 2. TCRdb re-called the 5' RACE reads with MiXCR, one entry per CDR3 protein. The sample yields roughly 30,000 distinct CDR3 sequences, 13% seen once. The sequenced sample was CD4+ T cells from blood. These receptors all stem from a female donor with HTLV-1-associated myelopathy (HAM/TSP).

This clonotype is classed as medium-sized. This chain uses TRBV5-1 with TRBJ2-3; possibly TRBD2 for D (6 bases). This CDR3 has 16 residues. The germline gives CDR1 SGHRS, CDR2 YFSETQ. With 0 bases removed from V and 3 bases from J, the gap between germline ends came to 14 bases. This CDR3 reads CASSLGAGGRTDTQYF. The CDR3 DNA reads TGCGCCAGCAGCTTGGGGGCCGGGGGAAGAACAGATACGCAGTATTTT.

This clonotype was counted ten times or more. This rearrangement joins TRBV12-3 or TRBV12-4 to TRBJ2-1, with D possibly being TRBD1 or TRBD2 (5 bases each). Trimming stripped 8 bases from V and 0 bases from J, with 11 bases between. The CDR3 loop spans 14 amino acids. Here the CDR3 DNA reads TGTGCCAGCGGGTCGGGGCGCTCCTACAATGAGCAGTTCTTC. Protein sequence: CASGSGRSYNEQFF.

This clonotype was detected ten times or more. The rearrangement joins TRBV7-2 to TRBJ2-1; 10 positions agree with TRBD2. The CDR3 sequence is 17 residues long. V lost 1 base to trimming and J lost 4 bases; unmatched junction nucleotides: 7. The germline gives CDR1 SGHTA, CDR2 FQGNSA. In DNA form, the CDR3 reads TGTGCCAGCAGCTTAGGTGGACTAGCGGCGGGTTACAATGAGCAGTTCTTC. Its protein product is CASSLGGLAAGYNEQFF.

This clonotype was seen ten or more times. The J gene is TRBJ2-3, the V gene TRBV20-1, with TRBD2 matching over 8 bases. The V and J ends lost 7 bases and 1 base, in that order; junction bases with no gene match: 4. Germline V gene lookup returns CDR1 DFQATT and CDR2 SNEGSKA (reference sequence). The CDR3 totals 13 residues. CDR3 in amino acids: CSVQTSGTDTQYF. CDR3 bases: TGCAGTGTTCAGACTAGCGGCACAGATACGCAGTATTTT.

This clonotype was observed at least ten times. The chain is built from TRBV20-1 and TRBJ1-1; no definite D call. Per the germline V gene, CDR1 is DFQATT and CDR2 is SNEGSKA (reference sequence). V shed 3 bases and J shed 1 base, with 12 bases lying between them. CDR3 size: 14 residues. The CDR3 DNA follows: TGCAGTGCTAGCCTAGGGAACTCGAACACTGAAGCTTTCTTT. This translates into CSASLGNSNTEAFF.

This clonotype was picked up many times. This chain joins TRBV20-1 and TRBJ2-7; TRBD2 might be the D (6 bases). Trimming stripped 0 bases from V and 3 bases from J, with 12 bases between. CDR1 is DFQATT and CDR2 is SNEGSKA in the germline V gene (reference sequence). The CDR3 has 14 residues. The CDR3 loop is CSAREGGLYYEQYF. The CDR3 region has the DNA TGCAGTGCTAGAGAAGGAGGACTATACTACGAGCAGTACTTC.

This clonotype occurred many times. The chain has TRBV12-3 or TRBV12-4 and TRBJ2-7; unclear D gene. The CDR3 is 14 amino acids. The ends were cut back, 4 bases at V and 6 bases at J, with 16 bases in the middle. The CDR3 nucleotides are TGTGCCAGCAGTTCTACGGCCGCCGGCTCCGAGCAGTACTTC. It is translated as CASSSTAAGSEQYF.

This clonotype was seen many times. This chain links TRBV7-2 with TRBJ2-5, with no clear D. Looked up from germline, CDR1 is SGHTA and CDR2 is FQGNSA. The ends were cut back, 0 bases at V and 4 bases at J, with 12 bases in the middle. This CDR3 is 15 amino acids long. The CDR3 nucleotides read TGTGCCAGCAGCTTAGCGCGTAGCCCAGGAGAGACCCAGTACTTC. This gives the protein CASSLARSPGETQYF.

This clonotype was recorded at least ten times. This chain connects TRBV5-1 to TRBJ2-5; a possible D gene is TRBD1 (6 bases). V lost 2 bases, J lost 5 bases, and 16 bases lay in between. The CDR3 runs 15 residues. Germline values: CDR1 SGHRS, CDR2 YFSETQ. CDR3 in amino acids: CASSLQGREGETQYF. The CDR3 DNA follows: TGCGCCAGCAGCTTACAGGGACGGGAAGGGGAGACCCAGTACTTC.

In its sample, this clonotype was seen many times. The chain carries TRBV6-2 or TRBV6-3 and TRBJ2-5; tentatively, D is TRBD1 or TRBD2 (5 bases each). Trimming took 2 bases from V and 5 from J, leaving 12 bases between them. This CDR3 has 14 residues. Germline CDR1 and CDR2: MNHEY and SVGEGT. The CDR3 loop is CASSYPRGRETQYF. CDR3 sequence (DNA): TGTGCCAGCAGTTACCCCCGGGGCCGGGAGACCCAGTACTTC.

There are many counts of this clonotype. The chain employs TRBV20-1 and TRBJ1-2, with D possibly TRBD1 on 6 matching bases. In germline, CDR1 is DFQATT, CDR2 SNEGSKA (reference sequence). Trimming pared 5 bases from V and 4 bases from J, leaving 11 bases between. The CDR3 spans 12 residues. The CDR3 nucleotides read TGCAGTGCTTGGACAGAAAGCTATGGCTACACCTTC. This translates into CSAWTESYGYTF.

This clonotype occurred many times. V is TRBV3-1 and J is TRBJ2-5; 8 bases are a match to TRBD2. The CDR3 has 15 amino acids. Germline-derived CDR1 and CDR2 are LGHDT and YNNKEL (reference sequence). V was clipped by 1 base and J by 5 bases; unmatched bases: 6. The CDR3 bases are TGTGCCAGCAGCCAAGTTGCGGGACTAGGGGAGACCCAGTACTTC. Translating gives CASSQVAGLGETQYF.

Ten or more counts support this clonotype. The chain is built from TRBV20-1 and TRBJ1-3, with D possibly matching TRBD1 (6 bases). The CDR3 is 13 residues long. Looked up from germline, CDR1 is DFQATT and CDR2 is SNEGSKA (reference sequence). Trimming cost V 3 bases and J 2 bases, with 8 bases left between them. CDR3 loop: CSARRGPGNTIYF. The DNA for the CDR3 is TGCAGTGCTAGGCGGGGGCCTGGAAACACCATATATTTT.

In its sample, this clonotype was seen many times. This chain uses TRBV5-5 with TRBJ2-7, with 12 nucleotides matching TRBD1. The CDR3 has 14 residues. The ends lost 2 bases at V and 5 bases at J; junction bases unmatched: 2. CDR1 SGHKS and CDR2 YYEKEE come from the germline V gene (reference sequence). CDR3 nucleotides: TGTGCCAGCAGCTTCGGGACAGGGGGCGACGAGCAGTACTTC. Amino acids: CASSFGTGGDEQYF.

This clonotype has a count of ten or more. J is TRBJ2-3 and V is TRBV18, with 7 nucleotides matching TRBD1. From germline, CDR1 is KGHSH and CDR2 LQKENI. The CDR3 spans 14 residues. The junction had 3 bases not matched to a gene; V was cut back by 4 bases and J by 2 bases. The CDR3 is CASSQQGNTDTQYF. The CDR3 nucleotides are TGTGCCAGCTCACAACAGGGGAACACAGATACGCAGTATTTT.

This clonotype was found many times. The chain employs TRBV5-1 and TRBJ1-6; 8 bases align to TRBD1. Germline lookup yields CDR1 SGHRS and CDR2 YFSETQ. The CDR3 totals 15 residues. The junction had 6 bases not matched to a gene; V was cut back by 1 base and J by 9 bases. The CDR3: CASSLLETGVSPLHF. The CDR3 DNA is TGCGCCAGCAGCTTGTTGGAGACAGGGGTTTCACCCCTCCACTTT.

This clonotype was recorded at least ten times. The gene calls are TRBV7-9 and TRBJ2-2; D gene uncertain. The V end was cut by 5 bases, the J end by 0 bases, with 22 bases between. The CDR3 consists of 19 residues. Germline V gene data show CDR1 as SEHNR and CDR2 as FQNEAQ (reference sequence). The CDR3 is CASSDPPGRISSNTGELFF. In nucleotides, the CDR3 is TGTGCCAGCAGCGACCCCCCCGGTCGAATATCCTCGAACACCGGGGAGCTGTTTTTT.

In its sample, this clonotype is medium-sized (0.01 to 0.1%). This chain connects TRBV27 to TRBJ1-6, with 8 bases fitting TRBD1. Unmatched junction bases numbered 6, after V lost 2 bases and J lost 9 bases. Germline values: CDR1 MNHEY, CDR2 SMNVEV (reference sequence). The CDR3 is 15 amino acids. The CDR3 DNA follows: TGTGCCAGCAGTTTACTCGGACAGGGTGCTTCACCCCTCCACTTT. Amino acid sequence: CASSLLGQGASPLHF.

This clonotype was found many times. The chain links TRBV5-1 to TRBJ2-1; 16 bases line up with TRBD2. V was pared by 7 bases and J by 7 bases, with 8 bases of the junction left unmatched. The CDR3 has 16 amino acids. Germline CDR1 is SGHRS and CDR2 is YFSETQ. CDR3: CASSGTSGRAGNEQFF. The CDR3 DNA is TGCGCCAGCTCCGGGACTAGCGGGAGGGCCGGGAATGAGCAGTTCTTC.

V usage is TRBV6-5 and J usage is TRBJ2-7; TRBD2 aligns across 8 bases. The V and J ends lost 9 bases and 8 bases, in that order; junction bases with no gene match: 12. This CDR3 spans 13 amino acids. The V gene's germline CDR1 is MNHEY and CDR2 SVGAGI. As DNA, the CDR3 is TGTGCCAGAAGCCAGGCGGGAGGTCGGAAGCAGTACTTC. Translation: CARSQAGGRKQYF.

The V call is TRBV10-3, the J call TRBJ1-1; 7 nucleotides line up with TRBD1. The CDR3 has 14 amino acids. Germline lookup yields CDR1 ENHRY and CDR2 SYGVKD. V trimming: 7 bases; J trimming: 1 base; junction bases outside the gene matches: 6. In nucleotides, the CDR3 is TGTGCCATCACCTTAAACAGGGGGAACACTGAAGCTTTCTTT. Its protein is CAITLNRGNTEAFF.

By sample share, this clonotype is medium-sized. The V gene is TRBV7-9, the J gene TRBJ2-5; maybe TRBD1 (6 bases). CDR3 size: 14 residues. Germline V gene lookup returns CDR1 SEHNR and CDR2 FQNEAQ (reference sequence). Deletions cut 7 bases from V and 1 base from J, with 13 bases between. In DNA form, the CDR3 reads TGTGCCAGCACCAAGACAGGAGGCCAAGAGACCCAGTACTTC. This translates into CASTKTGGQETQYF.

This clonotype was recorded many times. CDR3 nucleotide sequence: TGCGCCAGCACTGTCCTGAAAGTGGGAGGGCCTTACAATGAGCAGTTCTTC. Protein product: CASTVLKVGGPYNEQFF. This chain connects TRBV5-1 to TRBJ2-1, with 7 positions matching TRBD2. Germline V gives CDR1 SGHRS, CDR2 YFSETQ. The CDR3 loop spans 17 amino acids. V lost 6 bases to trimming and J lost 4 bases; unmatched junction nucleotides: 16.

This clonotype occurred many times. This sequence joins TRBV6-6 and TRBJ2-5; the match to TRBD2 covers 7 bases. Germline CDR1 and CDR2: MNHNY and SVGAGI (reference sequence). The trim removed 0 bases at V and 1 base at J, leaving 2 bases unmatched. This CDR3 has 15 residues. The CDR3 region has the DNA TGTGCCAGCAGTTACTCCGGCGGGGGCCAAGAGACCCAGTACTTC. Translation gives CASSYSGGGQETQYF.

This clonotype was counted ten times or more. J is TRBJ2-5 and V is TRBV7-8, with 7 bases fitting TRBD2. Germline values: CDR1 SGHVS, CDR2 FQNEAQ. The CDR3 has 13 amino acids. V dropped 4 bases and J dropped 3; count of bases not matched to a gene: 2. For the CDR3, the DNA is TGTGCCAGCAGCTCCGGACTAGAAGAGACCCAGTACTTC. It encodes CASSSGLEETQYF.